The next 29 T cell receptor beta chains were all read from a single sample in a study of OX40 agonist ivuxolimab in advanced cancers. The assay was immunoSEQ multiplex PCR, and TCRdb's table has in-frame clones only and misses some. The data hold around 80,000 clones, with about 90% observed a single time. Source: CD4+ or CD8+ T cells sorted from blood, taken in a trial of the OX40 agonist ivuxolimab. The receptors here all came from an adult with an advanced solid tumor such as melanoma, head and neck, liver or kidney cancer.

This clone occurred once. The V call is TRBV7-8, the J call TRBJ2-7, with D perhaps given as TRBD1 or TRBD2 (5 bases each). The CDR3 length is 14 residues. Germline CDR1 is SGHVS and CDR2 is FQNEAQ. Trimming shortened V by 8 bases and J by 2 bases, and 16 bases separated the two germline ends. The DNA of the CDR3 is TGTGCCAGCCGAGGGGACCTCGTAGCCTACGAGCAGTACTTC. This translates into CASRGDLVAYEQYF.

The DNA of the CDR3 is TGTGCCAGCAGCTTAGCCAGGGGGAACGAGCAGTACTTC. Its translation is CASSLARGNEQYF. J is TRBJ2-7 and V is TRBV11-2; 7 nucleotides align to TRBD1. The junction had 2 bases not matched to a gene; V was cut back by 1 base and J by 5 bases. The CDR3 has 13 amino acids. From germline, CDR1 is SGHAT and CDR2 FQNNGV.

The CDR3 coding sequence is TGTGCCAGCAGCTTAGAGGGCGGATATGGCTACACCTTC. Its protein product is CASSLEGGYGYTF. The V call is TRBV7-6, the J call TRBJ1-2; D remains unclear. The V gene lost 1 base and the J gene lost 5 bases, with 8 bases spanning the gap. This CDR3 comprises 13 residues. Germline V gene lookup returns CDR1 SGHVS and CDR2 FNYEAQ.

V usage is TRBV11-2 and J usage is TRBJ2-1; 7 positions match TRBD2. CDR1 and CDR2 (germline): SGHAT, FQNNGV. The CDR3 loop spans 16 amino acids. The V segment lost 1 base and the J segment 7 bases; nucleotides outside the gene matches: 10. CDR3 in amino acids: CASSLVGGGTGNEQFF. CDR3 nucleotide sequence: TGTGCCAGCAGCTTAGTGGGCGGGGGAACGGGGAATGAGCAGTTCTTC.

This chain links TRBV27 with TRBJ2-3; D is possibly TRBD1 (5 bases). CDR3 length: 14 amino acids. Trimming removed 8 bases from V and 2 bases from J, with 14 bases in between. Germline CDR1 and CDR2: MNHEY and SMNVEV (reference sequence). Here the CDR3 DNA reads TGTGCCAGCGGTTATGGGGCTAACACAGATACGCAGTATTTT. Residues: CASGYGANTDTQYF.

J is TRBJ2-5 and V is TRBV5-4; D may correspond to TRBD1 or TRBD2 (6 bases each). V lost 3 bases to trimming and J lost 11 bases, with 20 bases between them. The germline V gene encodes CDR1 SGHNT and CDR2 YYREEE (reference sequence). The length of the CDR3 is 14 residues. The CDR3 loop reads CASSSGAWAGEQYF. The CDR3 nucleotides read TGTGCCAGCAGCTCGGGGGCCTGGGCTGGGGAGCAGTACTTC.

This rearrangement joins TRBV4-3 to TRBJ2-7; the match to TRBD1 covers 7 bases. The CDR3 is 17 residues long. V was pared by 0 bases and J by 3 bases, with 11 bases of the junction left unmatched. Germline CDR1 reads LGHNA; CDR2 reads YSLEER. The chain's CDR3 is CASSQEGPGTEGYEQYF. The DNA for the CDR3 is TGCGCCAGCAGCCAAGAGGGGCCAGGGACAGAGGGCTACGAGCAGTACTTC.

This chain links TRBV6-5 with TRBJ2-7; 7 bases are shared with TRBD2. V shed 6 bases, J shed 5 bases, and the junction held 7 bases outside the gene matches. CDR3 length equals 13 residues. Germline V gene sequence: CDR1 MNHEY, CDR2 SVGAGI. The CDR3 is CASRSGAGDEQYF. The CDR3 DNA reads TGTGCCAGCAGAAGCGGGGCCGGGGACGAGCAGTACTTC.

The rearrangement links TRBV19 to TRBJ1-1; possibly TRBD1 for D (5 bases). Between the trimmed V and J ends, which lost 10 bases and 1 base, there was a span of 13 bases. The CDR3 loop spans 13 amino acids. Germline loops: CDR1 LNHDA, CDR2 SQIVND (reference sequence). CDR3 DNA sequence: TGTGCCACCAGCAGGGAGACGAACACTGAAGCTTTCTTT. Translated: CATSRETNTEAFF. Together with reference TRBV19 and TRBJ1-1, the CDR3 gives the full variable domain: DGGITQSPKYLFRKEGQNVTLSCEQNLNHDAMYWYRQDPGQGLRLIYYSQIVNDFQKGDIAEGYSVSREKKESFPLTVTSAQKNPTAFYLCATSRETNTEAFFGQGTRLTVV.

This rearrangement joins TRBV27 to TRBJ1-5; no clear D gene. CDR3 length: 13 residues. Trimming stripped 4 bases from V and 4 bases from J, with 8 bases between. Germline-derived CDR1 and CDR2 are MNHEY and SMNVEV (reference sequence). The CDR3 sequence: CASSWAYNQPQHF. The CDR3 DNA sequence: TGTGCCAGCAGTTGGGCCTATAATCAGCCCCAGCATTTT.

The rearrangement uses TRBV14 and TRBJ2-7; the D gene is possibly TRBD2 (5 bases). The CDR3 extends over 16 amino acids. Trimming took 4 bases from V and 4 from J, leaving 20 bases between them. The germline V gene has CDR1 SGHDN and CDR2 FVKESK. The CDR3 DNA is TGTGCCAGCAGCCCAAGAGGGAACTGGGTTGGGTACGAGCAGTACTTC. Translating gives CASSPRGNWVGYEQYF.

The V and J genes are TRBV9 and TRBJ1-6; 9 bases fit TRBD1. Trimming removed 3 bases from V and 4 bases from J; junction bases left unmatched: 11. The length of the CDR3 is 18 residues. Germline V gene lookup returns CDR1 SGDLS and CDR2 YYNGEE. The chain's CDR3 is CASSADRDRVFYNSPLHF. The CDR3 bases are TGTGCCAGCAGCGCGGATCGGGACAGGGTGTTTTATAATTCACCCCTCCACTTT.

The chain has TRBV19 and TRBJ1-5, with a tentative D call TRBD1 (6 bases). The CDR3 loop spans 14 amino acids. V lost 3 bases and J 5 bases, leaving 11 bases between the germline ends. Looked up from germline, CDR1 is LNHDA and CDR2 is SQIVND (reference sequence). The CDR3 DNA sequence: TGTGCCAGTAGTATTTGGGACACCTATCAGCCCCAGCATTTT. Protein sequence: CASSIWDTYQPQHF.

The chain has TRBV6-4 and TRBJ2-2, with 9 bases that match TRBD1. Germline CDR1 reads MRHNA; CDR2 reads SNTAGT. This CDR3 is built from 16 residues. With 1 base clipped from V and 0 bases from J, the junction kept 0 bases outside the gene matches. CDR3 in DNA: TGTGCCAGCAGTGACTGGGACAGGGCGAACACCGGGGAGCTGTTTTTT. Amino acids: CASSDWDRANTGELFF.

This chain links TRBV29-1 with TRBJ1-2, with D unclear. V lost 0 bases to trimming and J lost 4 bases, with 9 bases between them. The CDR3 extends over 13 amino acids. Germline CDR1 SQVTM, CDR2 ANQGSEA. CDR3 nucleotides: TGCAGCGTTGAAGATCCAGGAGTCTATGGCTACACCTTC. Translation gives CSVEDPGVYGYTF.

The chain uses TRBV21-1 and TRBJ2-5. TRBV21-1 is termed a pseudogene. CDR3 length equals 16 residues. The CDR3 nucleotides are TGTGCCAGCAGCAAAGAGGTCACTTCGTACCAAGAGACCCAGTACTTC. This sequence encodes CASSKEVTSYQETQYF.

V and J are TRBV11-2 and TRBJ2-1; D not certain. CDR3 length equals 16 residues. Germline CDR1 is SGHAT and CDR2 is FQNNGV. V dropped 1 base and J dropped 2 bases, with 12 bases sitting between them. The DNA for the CDR3 is TGTGCCAGCAGCTTAGGACGGAATTCTCCCTACAATGAGCAGTTCTTC. Translating gives CASSLGRNSPYNEQFF.

The chain recombines TRBV27 with TRBJ2-7; tentative D call: TRBD2 (7 bases). V lost 8 bases, J lost 4 bases, and 18 bases lay in between. The germline V gene encodes CDR1 MNHEY and CDR2 SMNVEV (reference sequence). The CDR3 runs 14 residues. CDR3 in amino acids: CASSWGGLVYEQYF. CDR3 bases: TGTGCCAGCTCGTGGGGGGGCCTCGTGTACGAGCAGTACTTC.

This clone is a singleton in its sample. V is TRBV2 and J is TRBJ2-7; 8 positions agree with TRBD1. V dropped 7 bases and J dropped 2; count of bases not matched to a gene: 4. This CDR3 has 13 amino acids. Per germline, CDR1 SNHLY and CDR2 FYNNEI. The CDR3 coding sequence is TGTGCCAGCAACGTACAGGGGGCCTACGAGCAGTACTTC. It translates to CASNVQGAYEQYF. The variable domain in full, with the rest retrieved from reference TRBV2 and TRBJ2-7, is EPEVTQTPSHQVTQMGQEVILRCVPISNHLYFYWYRQILGQKVEFLVSFYNNEISEKSEIFDDQFSVERPDGSNFTLKIRSTKLEDSAMYFCASNVQGAYEQYFGPGTRLTVT.

This sequence joins TRBV9 and TRBJ2-1, with a tentative D call TRBD2 (5 bases). The CDR3 contains 14 residues. Germline values: CDR1 SGDLS, CDR2 YYNGEE. V gave up 5 bases and J gave up 6 bases, with 15 bases separating them. The CDR3 DNA is TGTGCCAGCAGAGCGGACGGGGTGCCCAATGAGCAGTTCTTC. Translating gives CASRADGVPNEQFF.

V is TRBV19 and J is TRBJ1-3, with D possibly TRBD1 on 6 matching bases. CDR1 and CDR2 (germline): LNHDA, SQIVND (reference sequence). V was pared by 4 bases and J by 0 bases, with 10 bases between. CDR3 length: 15 residues. CDR3 nucleotides: TGTGCCAGTAGTACCGACAGGACCTCTGGAAACACCATATATTTT. Translating gives CASSTDRTSGNTIYF.

Only one count was recorded for this clone. The chain carries TRBV13 and TRBJ2-3; tentative D call: TRBD1 (6 bases). Trimming removed 4 bases at V and 2 bases at J, with 13 bases between. Germline V gene lookup returns CDR1 PRHDT and CDR2 FYEKMQ (reference sequence). CDR3 length: 15 amino acids. CDR3 in amino acids: CASSSRDKHTDTQYF. CDR3 sequence (DNA): TGTGCCAGCAGCTCCCGGGACAAGCACACAGATACGCAGTATTTT.

CDR3 loop: CASSQGPTGTTQETQYF. DNA of the CDR3: TGCGCCAGCAGCCAAGGCCCGACCGGGACTACCCAAGAGACCCAGTACTTC. This chain joins TRBV4-1 and TRBJ2-5; 7 bases agree with TRBD2. The length of the CDR3 is 17 residues. Germline loops: CDR1 MGHRA, CDR2 YSYEKL. Trimming removed 1 base from V and 1 base from J; junction bases left unmatched: 9.

The chain carries TRBV19 and TRBJ1-1; 7 nucleotides match TRBD1. CDR1 and CDR2 (germline): LNHDA, SQIVND (reference sequence). J gave up 4 bases and V 1 base, and 3 bases lay outside the gene matches. The CDR3 is 14 amino acids. The CDR3, as DNA: TGTGCCAGTAGTATAGGACAGGGCGGCACTGAAGCTTTCTTT. This gives the protein CASSIGQGGTEAFF. The full variable domain, rest sourced from reference TRBV19 and TRBJ1-1, is DGGITQSPKYLFRKEGQNVTLSCEQNLNHDAMYWYRQDPGQGLRLIYYSQIVNDFQKGDIAEGYSVSREKKESFPLTVTSAQKNPTAFYLCASSIGQGGTEAFFGQGTRLTVV.

The gene calls are TRBV7-6 and TRBJ1-6; D not resolved. CDR3 length equals 16 residues. Germline-derived CDR1 and CDR2 are SGHVS and FNYEAQ. V lost 1 base and J 4 bases, leaving 11 bases between the germline ends. The CDR3 region is CASSLGEGEYNSPLHF. CDR3 DNA: TGTGCCAGCAGCTTAGGGGAGGGAGAGTATAATTCACCCCTCCACTTT. Supplemented by reference TRBV7-6 and TRBJ1-6, the full variable domain reads GAGVSQSPRYKVTKRGQDVALRCDPISGHVSLYWYRQALGQGPEFLTYFNYEAQQDKSGLPNDRFSAERPEGSISTLTIQRTEQRDSAMYRCASSLGEGEYNSPLHFGNGTRLTVT.

V usage is TRBV5-6 and J usage is TRBJ2-7, with TRBD1 as a possible D gene (6 bases). V was clipped by 0 bases and J by 9 bases, with 16 bases between them. The CDR3 spans 14 residues. Germline assignment: CDR1 SGHDT and CDR2 YYEEEE. The CDR3 here is CASSLAAGVAGQYF. The CDR3, as DNA: TGTGCCAGCAGCTTGGCCGCAGGGGTGGCCGGGCAGTACTTC.

The table lists this clone with a count of one. The chain recombines TRBV10-2 with TRBJ2-7; D is uncertain. The CDR3 has 14 amino acids. V was clipped by 2 bases and J by 2 bases, with 10 bases between them. CDR1 and CDR2 (germline): WSHSY, SAAADI. CDR3 DNA: TGCGCCAGCAGTGAGATCGGAATTACCTACGAGCAGTACTTC. Its protein product is CASSEIGITYEQYF.

The gene calls are TRBV5-4 and TRBJ2-7, with D perhaps TRBD2 (5 bases). Germline CDR1 and CDR2: SGHNT and YYREEE (reference sequence). V was clipped by 4 bases and J by 2 bases, with 13 bases between them. This CDR3 region has 14 residues. CDR3 region: CASSAPEVTYEQYF. CDR3 in DNA: TGTGCCAGCAGCGCCCCGGAGGTTACCTACGAGCAGTACTTC.

The chain joins TRBV11-1 to TRBJ2-6; 7 nucleotides agree with TRBD2. J lost 2 bases, V lost 6 bases, and 13 bases had no gene match. Germline loops: CDR1 SGHAT, CDR2 FQDESV (reference sequence). This CDR3 is built from 18 residues. For the CDR3, the DNA is TGTGCCAGCAGTCTGGGGGGGATCACCGTACCTGGGGCCAACGTCCTGACTTTC. Its translation is CASSLGGITVPGANVLTF.